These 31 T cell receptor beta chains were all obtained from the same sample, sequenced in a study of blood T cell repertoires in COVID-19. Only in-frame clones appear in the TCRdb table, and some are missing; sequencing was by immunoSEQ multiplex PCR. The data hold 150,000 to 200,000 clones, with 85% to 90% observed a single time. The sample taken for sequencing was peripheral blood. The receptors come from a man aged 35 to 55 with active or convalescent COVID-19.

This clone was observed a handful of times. CDR3 loop: CASSPSRAEGTEAFF. The CDR3 DNA follows: TGTGCCAGCAGTCCTTCTCGGGCGGAGGGAACTGAAGCTTTCTTT. The rearrangement joins TRBV11-1 to TRBJ1-1; D not resolved. V was cut by 6 bases and J by 5 bases, with 19 bases left in between. Germline CDR1 SGHAT, CDR2 FQDESV (reference sequence). The CDR3 consists of 15 residues.

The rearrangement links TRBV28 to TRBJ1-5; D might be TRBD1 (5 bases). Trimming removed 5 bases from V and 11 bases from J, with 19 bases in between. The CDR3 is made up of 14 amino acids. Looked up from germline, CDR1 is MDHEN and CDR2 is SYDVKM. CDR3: CASSALKGPVAQHF. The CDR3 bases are TGTGCCAGCAGTGCCCTAAAGGGGCCGGTGGCCCAGCATTTT.

The CDR3 nucleotides are TGTGCCAGCAGCTCAGCGGGGGGGATTCTCGGAAATACGCAGTATTTT. This gives the protein CASSSAGGILGNTQYF. V and J are TRBV7-6 and TRBJ2-3; 10 bases map to TRBD2. Germline assignment: CDR1 SGHVS and CDR2 FNYEAQ. J lost 7 bases, V lost 4 bases, and 11 bases had no gene match. The CDR3 is 16 amino acids. The whole variable domain, remainder taken from reference TRBV7-6 and TRBJ2-3, is GAGVSQSPRYKVTKRGQDVALRCDPISGHVSLYWYRQALGQGPEFLTYFNYEAQQDKSGLPNDRFSAERPEGSISTLTIQRTEQRDSAMYRCASSSAGGILGNTQYFGPGTRLTVL.

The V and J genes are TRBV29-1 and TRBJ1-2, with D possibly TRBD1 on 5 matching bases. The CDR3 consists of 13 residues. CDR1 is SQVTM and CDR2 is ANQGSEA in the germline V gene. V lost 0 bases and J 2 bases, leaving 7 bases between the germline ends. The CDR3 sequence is CSVEEAGNYGYTF. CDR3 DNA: TGCAGCGTTGAAGAAGCAGGGAACTATGGCTACACCTTC.

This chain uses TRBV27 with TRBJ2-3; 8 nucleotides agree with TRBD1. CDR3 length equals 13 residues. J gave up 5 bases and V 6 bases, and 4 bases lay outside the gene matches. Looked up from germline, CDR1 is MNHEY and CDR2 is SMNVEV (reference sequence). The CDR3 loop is CASSSGGLDTQYF. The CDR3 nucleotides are TGTGCCAGCAGCTCAGGGGGCTTAGATACGCAGTATTTT.

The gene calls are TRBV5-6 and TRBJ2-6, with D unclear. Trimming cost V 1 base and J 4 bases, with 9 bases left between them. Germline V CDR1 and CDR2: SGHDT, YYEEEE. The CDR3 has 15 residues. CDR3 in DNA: TGTGCCAGCAGCTTGATGCAGGCCGGGGCCAACGTCCTGACTTTC. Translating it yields CASSLMQAGANVLTF. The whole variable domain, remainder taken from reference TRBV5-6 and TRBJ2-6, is DAGVTQSPTHLIKTRGQQVTLRCSPKSGHDTVSWYQQALGQGPQFIFQYYEEEERQRGNFPDRFSGHQFPNYSSELNVNALLLGDSALYLCASSLMQAGANVLTFGAGSRLTVL.

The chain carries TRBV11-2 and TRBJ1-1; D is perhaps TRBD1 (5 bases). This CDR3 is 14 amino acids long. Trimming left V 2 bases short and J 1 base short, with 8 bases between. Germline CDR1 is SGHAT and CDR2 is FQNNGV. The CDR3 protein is CASSLSQGNTEAFF. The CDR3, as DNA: TGTGCCAGCAGCTTATCCCAGGGGAACACTGAAGCTTTCTTT.

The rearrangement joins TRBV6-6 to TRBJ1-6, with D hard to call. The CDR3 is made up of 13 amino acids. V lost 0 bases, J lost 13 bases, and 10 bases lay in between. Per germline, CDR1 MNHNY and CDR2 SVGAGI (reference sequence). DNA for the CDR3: TGTGCCAGCAGTTACTCCGACGGGGAGCCCCTCCACTTT. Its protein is CASSYSDGEPLHF.

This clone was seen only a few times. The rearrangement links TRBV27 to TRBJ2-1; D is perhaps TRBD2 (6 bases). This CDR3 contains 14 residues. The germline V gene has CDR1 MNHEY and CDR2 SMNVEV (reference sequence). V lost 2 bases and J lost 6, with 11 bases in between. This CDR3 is CASSLLASVNEQFF. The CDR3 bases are TGTGCCAGCAGTTTACTAGCGTCAGTCAATGAGCAGTTCTTC.

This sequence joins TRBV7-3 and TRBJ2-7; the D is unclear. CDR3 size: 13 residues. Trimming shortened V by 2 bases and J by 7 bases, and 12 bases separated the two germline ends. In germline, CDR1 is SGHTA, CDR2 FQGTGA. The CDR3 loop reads CASSLGGLGEQYF. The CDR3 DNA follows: TGTGCCAGCAGCTTAGGTGGGCTGGGTGAGCAGTACTTC. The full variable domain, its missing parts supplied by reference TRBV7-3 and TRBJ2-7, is GAGVSQTPSNKVTEKGKYVELRCDPISGHTALYWYRQSLGQGPEFLIYFQGTGAADDSGLPNDRFFAVRPEGSVSTLKIQRTERGDSAVYLCASSLGGLGEQYFGPGTRLTVT.

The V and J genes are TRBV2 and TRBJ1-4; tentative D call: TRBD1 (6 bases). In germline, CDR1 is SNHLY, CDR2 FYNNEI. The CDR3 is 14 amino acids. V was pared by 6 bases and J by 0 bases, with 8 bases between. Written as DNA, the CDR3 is TGTGCCAGCAGAGGACAGTCAACTAATGAAAAACTGTTTTTT. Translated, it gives CASRGQSTNEKLFF.

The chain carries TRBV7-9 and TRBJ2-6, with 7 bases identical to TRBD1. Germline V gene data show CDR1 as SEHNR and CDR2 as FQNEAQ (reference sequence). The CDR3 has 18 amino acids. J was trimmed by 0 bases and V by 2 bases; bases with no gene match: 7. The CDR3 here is CASSLPGQNYSGANVLTF. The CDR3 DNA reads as TGTGCCAGCAGCTTACCGGGACAGAACTACTCTGGGGCCAACGTCCTGACTTTC. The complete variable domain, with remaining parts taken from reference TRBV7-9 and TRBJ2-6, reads DTGVSQNPRHKITKRGQNVTFRCDPISEHNRLYWYRQTLGQGPEFLTYFQNEAQLEKSRLLSDRFSAERPKGSFSTLEIQRTEQGDSAMYLCASSLPGQNYSGANVLTFGAGSRLTVL.

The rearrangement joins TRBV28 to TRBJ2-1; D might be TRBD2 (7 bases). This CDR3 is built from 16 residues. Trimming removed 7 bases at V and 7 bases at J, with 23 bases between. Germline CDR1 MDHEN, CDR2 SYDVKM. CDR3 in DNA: TGTGCCAGCAAAGGAGGGGGGGTCAAAGGGTGGAATGAGCAGTTCTTC. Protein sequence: CASKGGGVKGWNEQFF.

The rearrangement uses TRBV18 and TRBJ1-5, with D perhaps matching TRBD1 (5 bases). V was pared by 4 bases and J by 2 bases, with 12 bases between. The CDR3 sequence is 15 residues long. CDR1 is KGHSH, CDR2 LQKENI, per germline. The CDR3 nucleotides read TGTGCCAGCTCACAGGGGAATATGGGCAATCAGCCCCAGCATTTT. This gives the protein CASSQGNMGNQPQHF.

CDR3 amino acids: CASGPPGTSYNEQFF. Here the CDR3 DNA reads TGTGCCAGCGGTCCCCCCGGGACTTCTTACAATGAGCAGTTCTTC. The chain has TRBV28 and TRBJ2-1; D is perhaps TRBD2 (6 bases). The germline V gene has CDR1 MDHEN and CDR2 SYDVKM. Trimming took 8 bases from V and 4 from J, leaving 18 bases between them. The CDR3 extends over 15 amino acids.

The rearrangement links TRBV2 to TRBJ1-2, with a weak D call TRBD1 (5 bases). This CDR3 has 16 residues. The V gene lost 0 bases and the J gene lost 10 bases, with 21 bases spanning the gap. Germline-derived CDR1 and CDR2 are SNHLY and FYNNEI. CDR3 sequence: CASSEAGTALPGSYTF. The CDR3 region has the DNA TGTGCCAGCAGTGAAGCGGGGACTGCCTTACCGGGATCCTACACCTTC.

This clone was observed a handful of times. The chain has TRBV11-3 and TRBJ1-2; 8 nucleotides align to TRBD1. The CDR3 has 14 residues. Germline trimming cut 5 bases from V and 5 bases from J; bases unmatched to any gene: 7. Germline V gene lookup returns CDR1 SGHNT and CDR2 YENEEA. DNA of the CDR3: TGTGCCAGCAGCGACTACAGGGGGGGGTATGGCTACACCTTC. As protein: CASSDYRGGYGYTF.

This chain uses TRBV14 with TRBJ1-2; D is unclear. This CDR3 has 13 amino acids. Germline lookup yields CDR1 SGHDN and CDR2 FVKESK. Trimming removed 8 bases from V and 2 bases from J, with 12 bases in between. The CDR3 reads CASSTRVNYGYTF. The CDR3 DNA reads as TGTGCCAGCTCGACGCGGGTCAACTATGGCTACACCTTC.

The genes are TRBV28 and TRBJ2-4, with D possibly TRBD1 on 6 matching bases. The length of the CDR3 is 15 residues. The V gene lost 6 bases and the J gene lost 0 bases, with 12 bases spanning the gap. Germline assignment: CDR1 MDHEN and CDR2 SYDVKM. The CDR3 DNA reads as TGTGCCAGCAGACAGGGTGGGGTAGCCAAAAACATTCAGTACTTC. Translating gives CASRQGGVAKNIQYF.

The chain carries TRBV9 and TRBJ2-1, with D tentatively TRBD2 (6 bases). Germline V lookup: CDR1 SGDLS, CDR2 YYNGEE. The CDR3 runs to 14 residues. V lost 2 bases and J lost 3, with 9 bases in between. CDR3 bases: TGTGCCAGCAGCGTCGGCGGGGTCTACAATGAGCAGTTCTTC. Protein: CASSVGGVYNEQFF.

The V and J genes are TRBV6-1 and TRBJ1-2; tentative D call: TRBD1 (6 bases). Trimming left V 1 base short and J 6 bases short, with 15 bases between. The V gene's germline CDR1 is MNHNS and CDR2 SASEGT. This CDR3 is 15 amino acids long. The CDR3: CASSEESRPGDGYTF. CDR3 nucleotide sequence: TGTGCCAGCAGTGAAGAGAGTCGACCAGGGGATGGCTACACCTTC.

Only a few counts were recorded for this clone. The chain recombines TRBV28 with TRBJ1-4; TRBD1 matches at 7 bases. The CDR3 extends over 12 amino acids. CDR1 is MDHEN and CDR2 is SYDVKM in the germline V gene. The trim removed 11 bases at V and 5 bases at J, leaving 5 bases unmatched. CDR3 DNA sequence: TGTGCCGCGCAGGACAGGAATGAAAAACTGTTTTTT. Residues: CAAQDRNEKLFF.

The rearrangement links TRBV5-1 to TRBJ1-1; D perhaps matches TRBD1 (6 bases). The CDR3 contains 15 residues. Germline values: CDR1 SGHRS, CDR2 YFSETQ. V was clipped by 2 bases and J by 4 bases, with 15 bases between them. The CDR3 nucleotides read TGCGCCAGCAGCTTAAGGTCCAGGGGAGTCACTGAAGCTTTCTTT. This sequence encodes CASSLRSRGVTEAFF. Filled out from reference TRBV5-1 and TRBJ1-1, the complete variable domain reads KAGVTQTPRYLIKTRGQQVTLSCSPISGHRSVSWYQQTPGQGLQFLFEYFSETQRNKGNFPGRFSGRQFSNSRSEMNVSTLELGDSALYLCASSLRSRGVTEAFFGQGTRLTVV.

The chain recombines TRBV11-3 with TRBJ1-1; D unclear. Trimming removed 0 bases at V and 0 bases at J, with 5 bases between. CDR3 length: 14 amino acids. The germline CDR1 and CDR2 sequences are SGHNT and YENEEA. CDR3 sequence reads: CASSLDPVNTEAFF. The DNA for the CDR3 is TGTGCCAGCAGCTTAGATCCTGTGAACACTGAAGCTTTCTTT.

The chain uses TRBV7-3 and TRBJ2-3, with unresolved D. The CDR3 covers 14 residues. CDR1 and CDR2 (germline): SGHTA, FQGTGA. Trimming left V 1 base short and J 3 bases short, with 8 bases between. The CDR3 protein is CASSLKAGTDTQYF. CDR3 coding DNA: TGTGCCAGCAGCTTAAAAGCCGGGACAGATACGCAGTATTTT.

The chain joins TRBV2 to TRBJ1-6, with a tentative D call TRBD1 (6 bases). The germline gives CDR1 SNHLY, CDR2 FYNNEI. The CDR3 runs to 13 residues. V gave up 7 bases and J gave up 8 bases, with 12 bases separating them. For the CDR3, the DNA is TGTGCCAGCACAACAGGGTTAGATTCACCCCTCCACTTT. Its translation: CASTTGLDSPLHF.

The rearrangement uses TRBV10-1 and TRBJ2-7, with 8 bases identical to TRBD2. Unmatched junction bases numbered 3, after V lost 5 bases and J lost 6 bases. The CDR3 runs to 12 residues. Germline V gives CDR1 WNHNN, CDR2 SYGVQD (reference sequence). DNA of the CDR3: TGCGCCAGCAGTCGGACTAGCTTCGAGCAGTACTTC. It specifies CASSRTSFEQYF.

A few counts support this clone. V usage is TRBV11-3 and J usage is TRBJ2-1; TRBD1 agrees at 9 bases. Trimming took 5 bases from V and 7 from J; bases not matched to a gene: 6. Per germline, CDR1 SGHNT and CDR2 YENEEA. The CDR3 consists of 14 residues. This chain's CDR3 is CASSGTGQRNEQFF. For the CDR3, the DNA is TGTGCCAGCAGCGGGACAGGGCAGAGGAATGAGCAGTTCTTC. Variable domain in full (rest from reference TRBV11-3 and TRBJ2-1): EAGVVQSPRYKIIEKKQPVAFWCNPISGHNTLYWYLQNLGQGPELLIRYENEEAVDDSQLPKDRFSAERLKGVDSTLKIQPAELGDSAVYLCASSGTGQRNEQFFGPGTRLTVL.

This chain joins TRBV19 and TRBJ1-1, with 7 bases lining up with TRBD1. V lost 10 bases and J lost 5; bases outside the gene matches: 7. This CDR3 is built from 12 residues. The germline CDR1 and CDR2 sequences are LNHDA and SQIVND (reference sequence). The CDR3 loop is CATRQGPTEAFF. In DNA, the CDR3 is TGTGCCACTCGACAGGGCCCGACTGAAGCTTTCTTT.

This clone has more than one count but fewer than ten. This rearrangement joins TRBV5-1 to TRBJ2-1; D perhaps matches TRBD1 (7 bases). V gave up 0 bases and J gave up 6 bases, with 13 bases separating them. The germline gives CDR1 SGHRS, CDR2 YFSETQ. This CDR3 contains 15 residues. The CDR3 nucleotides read TGCGCCAGCAGCTTGGGGAGGGGGCTAGCCAATGAGCAGTTCTTC. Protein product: CASSLGRGLANEQFF.

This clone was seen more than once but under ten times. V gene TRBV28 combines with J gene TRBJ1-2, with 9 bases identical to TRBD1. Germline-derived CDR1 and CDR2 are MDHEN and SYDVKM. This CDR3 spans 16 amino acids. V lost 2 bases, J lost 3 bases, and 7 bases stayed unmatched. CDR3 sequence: CASSLLPGQGYYGYTF. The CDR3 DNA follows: TGTGCCAGCAGTTTACTCCCGGGACAGGGATACTATGGCTACACCTTC.